This T cell receptor (beta chain) was found in a study of CD8+ T cells in alopecia areata. Study-wide results and limits: Sequence data from scalp samples additionally include resident alphabeta T cells of normal skin.

J was trimmed by 3 bases and V by 5 bases; bases with no gene match: 3. Per germline, CDR1 SEHNR and CDR2 FQNEAQ (reference sequence). The CDR3 sequence is 13 residues long. Those with alopecia areata gave lesional scalp punch biopsies and peripheral blood. Reverse transcription of extracted RNA yielded cDNA, which provided the sequencing template. Clones were read by immunoSEQ multiplex PCR, and TCRdb kept only the in-frame ones, dropping some. The data show tens of thousands of clones, with roughly half seen just once and about 6% held by the top ten. This clone occurred a few times. What it binds is not known.

The source of this sequence is a human donor with alopecia areata. Sequenced material: NKG2D-high CD8+ T cells sorted from blood. The genes are TRBV7-9 and TRBJ2-7; 8 bases agree with TRBD2. In nucleotides, the CDR3 is TGTGCCAGCAGCCCGGCGGGGGGCTACGAGCAGTACTTC. Amino acid sequence: CASSPAGGYEQYF.